The 14 T cell receptor beta chains below were found in one sample sequenced in a study of CD8 T cells in Susac syndrome. When the RNA was reverse transcribed, random hexamers were used with an input of about 0.45 to 1 ug. TCRdb processed the immunoSEQ multiplex PCR reads anew with MiXCR; each CDR3 protein has one entry. The data hold about 90,000 distinct CDR3 sequences, with about 96% observed a single time. The sequenced sample was CD8+ T cells from PBMCs. The origin of the receptors is a human donor with Susac syndrome.

The rearrangement joins TRBV7-2 to TRBJ2-7; a weak D match, TRBD2 (5 bases). Germline assignment: CDR1 SGHTA and CDR2 FQGNSA. Trimming removed 9 bases at V and 0 bases at J, with 12 bases between. The CDR3 is 13 residues long. DNA of the CDR3: TGTGCCAGTGGGCCGGGGAGCTCCTACGAGCAGTACTTC. It yields the protein CASGPGSSYEQYF.

The CDR3: CASSLGRLGEQFF. The CDR3 region has the DNA TGTGCCAGCAGCTTAGGGCGCCTGGGAGAGCAGTTCTTC. V gene TRBV7-3 combines with J gene TRBJ2-1; no firm D call. Germline V gives CDR1 SGHTA, CDR2 FQGTGA. The CDR3 contains 13 residues. V lost 2 bases and J lost 10, with 12 bases in between. Based on the CDR3 plus reference TRBV7-3 and TRBJ2-1, the full variable domain is GAGVSQTPSNKVTEKGKYVELRCDPISGHTALYWYRQSLGQGPEFLIYFQGTGAADDSGLPNDRFFAVRPEGSVSTLKIQRTERGDSAVYLCASSLGRLGEQFFGPGTRLTVL.

The V and J genes are TRBV18 and TRBJ1-1; possible D gene TRBD1, 5 bases. V lost 2 bases and J 4 bases, leaving 11 bases between the germline ends. This CDR3 is built from 14 residues. Germline CDR1 KGHSH, CDR2 LQKENI. The CDR3 DNA is TGTGCCAGCTCACCAGGGGTTACAGGCACTGAAGCTTTCTTT. Translated: CASSPGVTGTEAFF.

The J gene is TRBJ2-7, the V gene TRBV20-1; D gene uncertain. CDR3 length: 13 residues. CDR1 is DFQATT and CDR2 is SNEGSKA in the germline V gene (reference sequence). V gave up 0 bases and J gave up 4 bases, with 10 bases separating them. The CDR3 here is CSARDHELYEQYF. The CDR3 DNA reads as TGCAGTGCTAGAGATCATGAGCTATACGAGCAGTACTTC.

The chain uses TRBV29-1 and TRBJ1-3; D is unresolved. The V gene's germline CDR1 is SQVTM and CDR2 ANQGSEA. This CDR3 is built from 11 residues. The V end was cut by 7 bases, the J end by 3 bases, with 7 bases between. The CDR3 is CSGRLGNTIYF. In nucleotides, the CDR3 is TGCAGCGGGAGGCTTGGAAACACCATATATTTT.

This chain joins TRBV15 and TRBJ1-3; D is uncertain. The CDR3 length is 14 residues. From germline, CDR1 is LNHNV and CDR2 YYDKDF (reference sequence). Trimming took 6 bases from V and 0 from J, leaving 9 bases between them. In DNA form, the CDR3 reads TGTGCCACCAGTCGACGGACCTCTGGAAACACCATATATTTT. It specifies CATSRRTSGNTIYF.

The chain links TRBV10-3 to TRBJ1-2, with 7 bases that match TRBD1. Trimming removed 2 bases from V and 4 bases from J; junction bases left unmatched: 4. CDR1 and CDR2 (germline): ENHRY, SYGVKD. The CDR3 covers 14 residues. The CDR3 sequence: CAISEPGGFYGYTF. CDR3 nucleotide sequence: TGTGCCATCAGTGAGCCAGGGGGGTTCTATGGCTACACCTTC.

The gene calls are TRBV3-1 and TRBJ2-3; 11 bases align to TRBD2. Germline CDR1 and CDR2: LGHDT and YNNKEL (reference sequence). The V and J ends lost 8 bases and 5 bases, in that order; junction bases with no gene match: 24. CDR3 size: 20 residues. This CDR3 reads CASAPTSSGGRPGRRDTQYF. In DNA form, the CDR3 reads TGTGCCAGCGCTCCTACTTCTAGCGGGGGGCGGCCAGGGAGGCGAGATACGCAGTATTTT.

This clonotype has only one observation. The rearrangement uses TRBV13 and TRBJ1-3; 8 bases align to TRBD1. Trimming cost V 3 bases and J 5 bases; bases outside gene matches: 3. The germline V gene encodes CDR1 PRHDT and CDR2 FYEKMQ (reference sequence). This CDR3 contains 14 residues. This CDR3 is CASSLGTGRNTIYF. In DNA, the CDR3 is TGTGCCAGCAGCTTGGGGACAGGACGAAACACCATATATTTT.

This chain joins TRBV5-6 and TRBJ2-5; D gene uncertain. The CDR3 spans 13 residues. Looked up from germline, CDR1 is SGHDT and CDR2 is YYEEEE. The ends were cut back, 3 bases at V and 4 bases at J, with 10 bases in the middle. CDR3 in amino acids: CASSSLPGETQYF. The CDR3 nucleotides read TGTGCCAGCAGCTCCCTGCCGGGAGAGACCCAGTACTTC.

The V call is TRBV7-2, the J call TRBJ1-1, with a weak D call TRBD1 (6 bases). The V end was cut by 5 bases, the J end by 0 bases, with 19 bases between. The germline CDR1 and CDR2 sequences are SGHTA and FQGNSA. This CDR3 has 17 amino acids. This CDR3 reads CASSPLVSGVMNTEAFF. In DNA, the CDR3 is TGTGCCAGCAGCCCCCTCGTTTCAGGGGTCATGAACACTGAAGCTTTCTTT.

The rearrangement uses TRBV3-1 and TRBJ1-1; the D gene is possibly TRBD1 (5 bases). Per germline, CDR1 LGHDT and CDR2 YNNKEL (reference sequence). The CDR3 is 14 residues long. V was shortened by 5 bases and J by 6 bases, with 16 bases between the two germline ends. CDR3 in amino acids: CASSVHGTPAEAFF. Here the CDR3 DNA reads TGTGCCAGCAGCGTACACGGGACTCCGGCTGAAGCTTTCTTT. Full variable domain (outside the CDR3, taken from reference TRBV3-1 and TRBJ1-1): DTAVSQTPKYLVTQMGNDKSIKCEQNLGHDTMYWYKQDSKKFLKIMFSYNNKELIINETVPNRFSPKSPDKAHLNLHINSLELGDSAVYFCASSVHGTPAEAFFGQGTRLTVV.

The gene calls are TRBV29-1 and TRBJ2-7; the D gene is possibly TRBD2 (5 bases). The V end lost 7 bases, the J end lost 3 bases, and 10 bases lay between the germline ends. Germline lookup yields CDR1 SQVTM and CDR2 ANQGSEA. The length of the CDR3 is 11 residues. CDR3 in amino acids: CSAGKNYEQYF. CDR3 DNA sequence: TGCAGCGCCGGGAAAAACTACGAGCAGTACTTC.

The chain is built from TRBV20-1 and TRBJ1-2, with TRBD1 as a possible D gene (5 bases). Per the germline V gene, CDR1 is DFQATT and CDR2 is SNEGSKA (reference sequence). The CDR3 is made up of 17 amino acids. Trimming stripped 3 bases from V and 2 bases from J, with 22 bases between. CDR3 coding DNA: TGCAGTGCTAGTGAGGACATCGGGCTCCTAGGGAACTATGGCTACACCTTC. This sequence encodes CSASEDIGLLGNYGYTF.